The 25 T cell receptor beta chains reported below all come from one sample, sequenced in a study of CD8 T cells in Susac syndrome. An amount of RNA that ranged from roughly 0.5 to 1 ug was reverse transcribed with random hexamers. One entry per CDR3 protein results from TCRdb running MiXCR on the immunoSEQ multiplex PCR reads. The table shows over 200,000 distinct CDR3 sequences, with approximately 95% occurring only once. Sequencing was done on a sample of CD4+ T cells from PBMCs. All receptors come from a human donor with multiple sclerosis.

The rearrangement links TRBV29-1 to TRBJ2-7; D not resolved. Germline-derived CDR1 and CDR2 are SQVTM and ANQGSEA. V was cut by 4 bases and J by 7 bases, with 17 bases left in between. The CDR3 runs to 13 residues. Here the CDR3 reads CSVALTSREEQYF. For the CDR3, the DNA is TGCAGCGTTGCGCTAACAAGCCGAGAAGAGCAGTACTTC.

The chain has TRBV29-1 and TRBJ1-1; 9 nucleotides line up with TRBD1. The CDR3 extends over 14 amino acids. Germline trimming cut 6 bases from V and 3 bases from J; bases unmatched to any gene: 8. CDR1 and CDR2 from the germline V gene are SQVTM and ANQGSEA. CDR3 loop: CSVAQGAIYTEAFF. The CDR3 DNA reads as TGCAGCGTGGCACAGGGGGCGATTTACACTGAAGCTTTCTTT.

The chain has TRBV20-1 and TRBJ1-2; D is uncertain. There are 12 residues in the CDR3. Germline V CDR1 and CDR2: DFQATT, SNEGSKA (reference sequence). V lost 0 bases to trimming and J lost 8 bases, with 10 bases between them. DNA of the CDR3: TGCAGTGCTAGAGATAATCTTGGGGGCTACACCTTC. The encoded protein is CSARDNLGGYTF.

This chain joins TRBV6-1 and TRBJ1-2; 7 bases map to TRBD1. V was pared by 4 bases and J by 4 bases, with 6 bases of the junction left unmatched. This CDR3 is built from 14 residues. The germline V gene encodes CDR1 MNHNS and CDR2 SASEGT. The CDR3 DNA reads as TGTGCCAGCAGTGCTACAGGGGTTTCCTATGGCTACACCTTC. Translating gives CASSATGVSYGYTF.

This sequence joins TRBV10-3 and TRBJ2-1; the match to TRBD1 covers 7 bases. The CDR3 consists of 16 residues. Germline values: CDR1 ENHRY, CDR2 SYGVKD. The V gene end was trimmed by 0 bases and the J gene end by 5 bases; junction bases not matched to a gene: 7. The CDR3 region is CAISESRGGIHNEQFF. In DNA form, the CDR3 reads TGTGCCATCAGTGAGTCTAGAGGGGGCATACACAATGAGCAGTTCTTC.

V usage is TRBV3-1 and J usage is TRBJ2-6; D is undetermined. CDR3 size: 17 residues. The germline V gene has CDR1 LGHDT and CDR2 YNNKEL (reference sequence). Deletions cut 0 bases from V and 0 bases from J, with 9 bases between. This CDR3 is CASSQDVTASGANVLTF. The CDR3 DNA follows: TGTGCCAGCAGCCAAGACGTTACAGCCTCTGGGGCCAACGTCCTGACTTTC.

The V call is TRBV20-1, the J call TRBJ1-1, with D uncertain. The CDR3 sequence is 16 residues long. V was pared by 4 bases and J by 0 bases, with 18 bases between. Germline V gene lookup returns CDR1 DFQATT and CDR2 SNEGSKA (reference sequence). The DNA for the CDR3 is TGCAGTGCTACAGGTACCCACGATGGGGTGAACACTGAAGCTTTCTTT. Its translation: CSATGTHDGVNTEAFF.

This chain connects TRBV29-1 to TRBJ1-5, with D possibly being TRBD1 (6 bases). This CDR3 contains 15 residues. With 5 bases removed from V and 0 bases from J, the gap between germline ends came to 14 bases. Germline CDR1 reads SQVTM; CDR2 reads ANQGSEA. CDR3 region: CSVLTEGDSNQPQHF. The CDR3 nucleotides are TGCAGCGTTTTGACAGAGGGGGATAGCAATCAGCCCCAGCATTTT.

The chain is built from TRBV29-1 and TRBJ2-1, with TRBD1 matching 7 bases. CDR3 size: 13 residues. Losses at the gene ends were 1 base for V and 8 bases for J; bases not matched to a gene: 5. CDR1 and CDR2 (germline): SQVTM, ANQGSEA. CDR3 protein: CSVEGQGYDEQFF. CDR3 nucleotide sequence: TGCAGCGTTGAAGGACAGGGTTATGATGAGCAGTTCTTC.

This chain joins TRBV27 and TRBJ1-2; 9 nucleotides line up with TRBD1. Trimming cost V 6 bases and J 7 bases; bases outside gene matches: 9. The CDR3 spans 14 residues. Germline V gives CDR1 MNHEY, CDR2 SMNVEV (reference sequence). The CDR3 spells CASREQGAVGGYTF. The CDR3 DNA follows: TGTGCCAGCAGAGAACAGGGGGCGGTTGGTGGCTACACCTTC.

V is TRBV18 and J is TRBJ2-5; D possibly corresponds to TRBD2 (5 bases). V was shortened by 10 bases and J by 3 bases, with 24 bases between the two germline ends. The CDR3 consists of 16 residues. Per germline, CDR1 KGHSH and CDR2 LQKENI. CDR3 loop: CATAHTSGRGEETQYF. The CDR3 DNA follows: TGTGCCACCGCTCACACCAGCGGTCGGGGAGAAGAGACCCAGTACTTC.

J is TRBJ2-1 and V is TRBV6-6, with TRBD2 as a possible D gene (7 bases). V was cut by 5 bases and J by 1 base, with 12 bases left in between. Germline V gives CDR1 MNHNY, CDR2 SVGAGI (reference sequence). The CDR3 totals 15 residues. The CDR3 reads CASSPGGLSYNEQFF. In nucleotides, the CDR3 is TGTGCCAGCAGTCCCGGGGGGCTATCCTACAATGAGCAGTTCTTC.

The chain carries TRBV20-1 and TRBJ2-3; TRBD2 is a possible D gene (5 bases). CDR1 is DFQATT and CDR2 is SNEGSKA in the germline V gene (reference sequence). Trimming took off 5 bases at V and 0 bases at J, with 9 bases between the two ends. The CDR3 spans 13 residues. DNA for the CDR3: TGCAGTGCTGTACTAGGGAGCACAGATACGCAGTATTTT. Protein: CSAVLGSTDTQYF.

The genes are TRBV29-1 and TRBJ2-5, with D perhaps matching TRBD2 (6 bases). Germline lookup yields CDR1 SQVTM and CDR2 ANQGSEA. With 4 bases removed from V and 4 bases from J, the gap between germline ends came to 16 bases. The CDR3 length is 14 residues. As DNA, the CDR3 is TGCAGCGTTGGCGCGGGGACGTCGGCAGAGACCCAGTACTTC. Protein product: CSVGAGTSAETQYF.

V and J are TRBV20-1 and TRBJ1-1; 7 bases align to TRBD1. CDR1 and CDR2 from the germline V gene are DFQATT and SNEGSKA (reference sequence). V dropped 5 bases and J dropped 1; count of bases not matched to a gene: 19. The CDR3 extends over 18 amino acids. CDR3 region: CSASRRRDSLFRNTEAFF. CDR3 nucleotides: TGCAGTGCTTCACGACGCCGGGACAGTCTCTTTCGGAACACTGAAGCTTTCTTT.

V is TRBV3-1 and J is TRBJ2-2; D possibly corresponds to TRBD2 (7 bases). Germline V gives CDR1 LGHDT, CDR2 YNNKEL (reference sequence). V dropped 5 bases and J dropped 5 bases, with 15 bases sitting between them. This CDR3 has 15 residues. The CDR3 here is CASSLGGARTGELFF. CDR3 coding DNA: TGTGCCAGCAGCTTAGGGGGGGCCCGGACCGGGGAGCTGTTTTTT. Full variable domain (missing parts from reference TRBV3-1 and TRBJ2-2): DTAVSQTPKYLVTQMGNDKSIKCEQNLGHDTMYWYKQDSKKFLKIMFSYNNKELIINETVPNRFSPKSPDKAHLNLHINSLELGDSAVYFCASSLGGARTGELFFGEGSRLTVL.

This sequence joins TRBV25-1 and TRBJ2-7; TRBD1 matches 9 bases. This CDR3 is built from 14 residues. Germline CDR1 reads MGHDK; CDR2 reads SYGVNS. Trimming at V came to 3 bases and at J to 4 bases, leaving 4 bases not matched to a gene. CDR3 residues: CASSEDRGGYEQYF. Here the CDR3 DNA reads TGTGCCAGCAGTGAGGACAGGGGAGGGTACGAGCAGTACTTC.

This chain's CDR3 is CASSSGANTEAFF. DNA for the CDR3: TGTGCCAGCAGTTCAGGGGCGAACACTGAAGCTTTCTTT. The chain uses TRBV12-3 or TRBV12-4 and TRBJ1-1, with D perhaps matching TRBD1 (6 bases). CDR3 length: 13 residues. Trimming pared 4 bases from V and 1 base from J, leaving 7 bases between.

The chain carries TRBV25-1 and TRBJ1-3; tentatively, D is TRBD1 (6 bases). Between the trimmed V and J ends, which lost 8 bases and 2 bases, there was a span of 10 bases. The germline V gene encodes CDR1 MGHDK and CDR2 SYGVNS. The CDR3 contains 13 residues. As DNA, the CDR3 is TGTGCCAGCGTGAGGACAGCTGGAAACACCATATATTTT. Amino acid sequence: CASVRTAGNTIYF.

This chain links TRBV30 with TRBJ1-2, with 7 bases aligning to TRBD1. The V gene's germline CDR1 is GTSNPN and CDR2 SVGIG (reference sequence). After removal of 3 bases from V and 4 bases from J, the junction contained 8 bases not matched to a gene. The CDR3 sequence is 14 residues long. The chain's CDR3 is CAWRRVGGAYGYTF. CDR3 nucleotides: TGTGCCTGGAGAAGGGTAGGGGGCGCCTATGGCTACACCTTC.

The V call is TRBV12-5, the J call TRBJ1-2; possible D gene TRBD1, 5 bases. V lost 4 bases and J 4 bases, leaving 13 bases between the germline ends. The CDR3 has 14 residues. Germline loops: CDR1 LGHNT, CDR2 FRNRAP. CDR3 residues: CASGSGARVYGYTF. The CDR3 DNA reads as TGTGCTAGTGGTTCCGGGGCGCGGGTCTATGGCTACACCTTC.

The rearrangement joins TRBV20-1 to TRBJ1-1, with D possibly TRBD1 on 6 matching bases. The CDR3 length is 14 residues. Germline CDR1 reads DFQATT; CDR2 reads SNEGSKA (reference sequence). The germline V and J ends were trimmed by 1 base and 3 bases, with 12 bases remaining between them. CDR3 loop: CSARVTGSDTEAFF. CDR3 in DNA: TGCAGTGCTAGAGTTACAGGGTCGGACACTGAAGCTTTCTTT.

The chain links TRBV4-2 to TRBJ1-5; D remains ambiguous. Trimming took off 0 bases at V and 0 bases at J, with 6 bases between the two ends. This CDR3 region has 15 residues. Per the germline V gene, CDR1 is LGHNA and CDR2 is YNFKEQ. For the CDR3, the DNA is TGTGCCAGCAGCCAAGATAGATCTAGCAATCAGCCCCAGCATTTT. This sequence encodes CASSQDRSSNQPQHF.

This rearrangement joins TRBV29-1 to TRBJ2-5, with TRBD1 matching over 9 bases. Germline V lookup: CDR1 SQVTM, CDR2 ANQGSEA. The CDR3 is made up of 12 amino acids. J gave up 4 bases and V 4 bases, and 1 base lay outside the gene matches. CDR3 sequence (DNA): TGCAGCGTTGGGGGACAGGGAGAGACCCAGTACTTC. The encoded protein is CSVGGQGETQYF.

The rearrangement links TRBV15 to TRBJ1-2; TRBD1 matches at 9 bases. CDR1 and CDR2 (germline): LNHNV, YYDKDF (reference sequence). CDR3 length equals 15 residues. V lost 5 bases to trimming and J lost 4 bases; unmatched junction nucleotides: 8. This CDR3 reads CATSETGGVLYGYTF. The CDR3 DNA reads TGTGCCACCAGCGAGACAGGGGGAGTACTCTATGGCTACACCTTC.